Here is one TCR beta chain with its context. Profiling relied on immunoSEQ multiplex PCR, and the TCRdb table lists in-frame clones only, not all of them. The table has over 40,000 clones, 85% to 90% seen once. The sample originates from a study of T cell changes during pregnancy in multiple sclerosis. The clonotype originates from a female donor in good health, enrolled as a control in a pregnancy study. Here the sequenced sample was CD8+ T cells from peripheral blood mononuclear cells, taken after pregnancy.

CDR3 amino acids: CASSFGGPFNQPQHF. The CDR3 bases are TGTGCCAGCAGCTTCGGGGGGCCTTTCAATCAGCCCCAGCATTTT. The rearrangement links TRBV11-2 to TRBJ1-5, with D possibly TRBD1 on 6 matching bases. The V and J ends lost 3 bases and 3 bases respectively, with 12 bases between them. The CDR3 extends over 15 amino acids. Germline lookup yields CDR1 SGHAT and CDR2 FQNNGV.